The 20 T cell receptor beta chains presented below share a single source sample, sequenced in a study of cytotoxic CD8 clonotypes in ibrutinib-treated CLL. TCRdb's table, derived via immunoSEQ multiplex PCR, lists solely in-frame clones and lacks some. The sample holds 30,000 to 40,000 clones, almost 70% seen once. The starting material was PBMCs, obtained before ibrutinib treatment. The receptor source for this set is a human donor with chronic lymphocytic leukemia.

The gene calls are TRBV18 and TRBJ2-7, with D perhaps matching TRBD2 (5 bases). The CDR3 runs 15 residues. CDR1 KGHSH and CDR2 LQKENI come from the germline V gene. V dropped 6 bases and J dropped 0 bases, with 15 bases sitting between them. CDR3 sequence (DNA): TGTGCCAGCTCCACGAGGAGCGGAAGCTCCTACGAGCAGTACTTC. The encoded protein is CASSTRSGSSYEQYF.

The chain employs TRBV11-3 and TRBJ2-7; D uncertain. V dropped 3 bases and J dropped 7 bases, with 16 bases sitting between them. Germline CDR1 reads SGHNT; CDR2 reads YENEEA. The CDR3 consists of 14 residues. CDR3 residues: CASSLADISWEQYF. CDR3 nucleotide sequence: TGTGCCAGCAGCTTGGCTGACATCTCCTGGGAGCAGTACTTC.

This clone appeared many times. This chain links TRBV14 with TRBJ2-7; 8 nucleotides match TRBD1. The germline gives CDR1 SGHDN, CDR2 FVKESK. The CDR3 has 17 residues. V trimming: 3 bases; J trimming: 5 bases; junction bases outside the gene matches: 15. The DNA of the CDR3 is TGTGCCAGCAGCCACCGTAGAGTGGCAGGGGGCTATGACGAGCAGTACTTC. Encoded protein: CASSHRRVAGGYDEQYF.

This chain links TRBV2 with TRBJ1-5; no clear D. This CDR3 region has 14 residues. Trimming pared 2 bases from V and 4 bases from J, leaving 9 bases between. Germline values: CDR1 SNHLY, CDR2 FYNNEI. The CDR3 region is CASSELSGNQPQHF. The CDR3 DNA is TGTGCCAGCAGTGAATTGTCCGGGAATCAGCCCCAGCATTTT.

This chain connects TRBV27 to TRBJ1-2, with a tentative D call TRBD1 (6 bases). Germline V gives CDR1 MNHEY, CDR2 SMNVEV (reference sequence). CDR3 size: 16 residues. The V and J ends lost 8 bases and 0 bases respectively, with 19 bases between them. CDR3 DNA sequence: TGTGCCAGCCTACCGCTTGGACAGTTAGCTAACTATGGCTACACCTTC. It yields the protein CASLPLGQLANYGYTF.

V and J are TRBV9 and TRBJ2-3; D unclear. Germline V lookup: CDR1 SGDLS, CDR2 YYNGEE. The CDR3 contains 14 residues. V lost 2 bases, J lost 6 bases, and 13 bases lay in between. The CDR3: CASSVVGLPDTQYF. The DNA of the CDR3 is TGTGCCAGCAGCGTTGTGGGATTACCCGATACGCAGTATTTT.

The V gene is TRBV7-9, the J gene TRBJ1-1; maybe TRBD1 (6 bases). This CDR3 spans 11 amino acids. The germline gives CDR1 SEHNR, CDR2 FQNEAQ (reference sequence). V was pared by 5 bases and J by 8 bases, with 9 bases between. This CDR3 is CASSTTGEAFF. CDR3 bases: TGTGCCAGCAGCACCACAGGGGAAGCTTTCTTT.

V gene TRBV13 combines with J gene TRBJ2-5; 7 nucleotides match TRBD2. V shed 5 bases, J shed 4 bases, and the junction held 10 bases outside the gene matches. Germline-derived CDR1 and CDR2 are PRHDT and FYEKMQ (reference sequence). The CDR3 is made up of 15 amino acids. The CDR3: CASSRRGRVGETQYF. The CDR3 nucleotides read TGTGCCAGCAGCAGGCGCGGGAGAGTCGGAGAGACCCAGTACTTC.

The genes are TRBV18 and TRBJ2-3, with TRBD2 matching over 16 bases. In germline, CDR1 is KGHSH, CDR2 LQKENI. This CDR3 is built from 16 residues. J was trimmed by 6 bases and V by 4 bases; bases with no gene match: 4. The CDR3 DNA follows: TGTGCCAGCTCACGGCCGGGACTAGCGGGAGGGGATACGCAGTATTTT. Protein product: CASSRPGLAGGDTQYF.

Here the CDR3 DNA reads TGCGCCAGCAGCCAAGGCGGGGGACTAGCGGGAGGAAGCACAGATACGCAGTATTTT. It codes for CASSQGGGLAGGSTDTQYF. The rearrangement links TRBV4-3 to TRBJ2-3, with 15 bases that match TRBD2. Germline-derived CDR1 and CDR2 are LGHNA and YSLEER. The V gene end was trimmed by 1 base and the J gene end by 0 bases; junction bases not matched to a gene: 5. This CDR3 comprises 19 residues.

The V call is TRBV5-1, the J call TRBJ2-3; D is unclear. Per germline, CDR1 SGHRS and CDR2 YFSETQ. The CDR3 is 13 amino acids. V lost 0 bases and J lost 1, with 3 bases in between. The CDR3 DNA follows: TGCGCCAGCAGCTTGGTGGGCACAGATACGCAGTATTTT. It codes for CASSLVGTDTQYF.

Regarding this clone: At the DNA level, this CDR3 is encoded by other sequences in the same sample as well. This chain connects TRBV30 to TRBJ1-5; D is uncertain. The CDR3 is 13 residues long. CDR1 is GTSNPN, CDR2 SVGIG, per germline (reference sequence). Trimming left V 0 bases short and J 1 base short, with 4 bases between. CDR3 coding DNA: TGTGCCTGGAGTGTAAGAAGCAATCAGCCCCAGCATTTT. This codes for CAWSVRSNQPQHF.

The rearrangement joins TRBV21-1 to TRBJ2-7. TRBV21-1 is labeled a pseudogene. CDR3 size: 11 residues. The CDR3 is CASSRTCEQYF. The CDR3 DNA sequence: TGTGCCAGCAGCAGGACCTGCGAGCAGTACTTC.

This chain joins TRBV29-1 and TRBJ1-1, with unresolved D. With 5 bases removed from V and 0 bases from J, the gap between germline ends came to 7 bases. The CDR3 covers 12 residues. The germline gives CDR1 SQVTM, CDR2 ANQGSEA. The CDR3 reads CSVSLVNTEAFF. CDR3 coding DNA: TGCAGCGTTTCTTTGGTGAACACTGAAGCTTTCTTT. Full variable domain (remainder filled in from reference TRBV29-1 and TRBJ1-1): SAVISQKPSRDICQRGTSLTIQCQVDSQVTMMFWYRQQPGQSLTLIATANQGSEATYESGFVIDKFPISRPNLTFSTLTVSNMSPEDSSIYLCSVSLVNTEAFFGQGTRLTVV.

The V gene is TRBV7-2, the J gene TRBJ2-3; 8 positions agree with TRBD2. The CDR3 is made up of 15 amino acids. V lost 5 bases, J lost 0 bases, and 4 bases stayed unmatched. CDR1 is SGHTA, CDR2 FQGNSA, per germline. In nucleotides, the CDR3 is TGTGCCAGCAGCCCAAGCGGGAGAAGCACAGATACGCAGTATTTT. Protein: CASSPSGRSTDTQYF.

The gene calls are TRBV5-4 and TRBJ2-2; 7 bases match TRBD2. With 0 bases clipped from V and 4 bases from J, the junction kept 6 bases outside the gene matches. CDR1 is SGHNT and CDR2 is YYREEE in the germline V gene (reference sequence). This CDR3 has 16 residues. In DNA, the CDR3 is TGTGCCAGCAGCTTGGCCGCGGGGGTGCTCACCGGGGAGCTGTTTTTT. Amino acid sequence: CASSLAAGVLTGELFF.

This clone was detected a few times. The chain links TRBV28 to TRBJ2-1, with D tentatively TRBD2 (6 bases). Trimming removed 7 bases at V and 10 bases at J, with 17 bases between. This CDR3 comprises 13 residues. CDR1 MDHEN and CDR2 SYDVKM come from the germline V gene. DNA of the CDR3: TGTGCCAGCACGAGCGGGCGAGGACCCGAGCAGTTCTTC. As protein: CASTSGRGPEQFF.

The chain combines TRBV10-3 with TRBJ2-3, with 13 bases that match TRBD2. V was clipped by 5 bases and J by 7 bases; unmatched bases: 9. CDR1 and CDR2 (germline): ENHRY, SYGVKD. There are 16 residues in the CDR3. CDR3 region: CAISKAGTSGVYTQYF. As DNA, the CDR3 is TGTGCCATCAGTAAAGCGGGGACTAGCGGGGTATATACGCAGTATTTT.

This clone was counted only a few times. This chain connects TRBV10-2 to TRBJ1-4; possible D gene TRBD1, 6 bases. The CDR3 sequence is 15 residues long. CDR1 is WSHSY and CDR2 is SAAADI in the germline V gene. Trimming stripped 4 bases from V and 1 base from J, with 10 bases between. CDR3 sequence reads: CASSGATGTNEKLFF. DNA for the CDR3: TGCGCCAGCAGTGGGGCGACAGGAACTAATGAAAAACTGTTTTTT.

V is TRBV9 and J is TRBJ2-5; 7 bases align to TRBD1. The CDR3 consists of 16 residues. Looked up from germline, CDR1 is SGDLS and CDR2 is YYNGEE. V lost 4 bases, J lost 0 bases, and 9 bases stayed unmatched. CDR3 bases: TGTGCCAGCAGCCATAAGGGACAGCCGAACCAAGAGACCCAGTACTTC. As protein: CASSHKGQPNQETQYF.